What follows are 4 T cell receptor beta chains derived from one specimen sequenced in a study of Graves' ophthalmopathy and Graves' hyperthyroidism. Amplified TCR beta CDR3 regions were obtained using RNA transcripts as template. Second-round multiplex PCR came after first-round RT-PCR with HTBI primers. Using its own MiXCR run on the multiplex PCR reads, TCRdb lists one record per CDR3 protein. The sample yields more than 1,000,000 distinct CDR3 sequences, 35% to 45% seen once. Sequenced sample: peripheral blood or thyroid tissue (not recorded which). The receptors were gathered from an adult man with Graves' hyperthyroidism.

V is TRBV19 and J is TRBJ1-2, with 9 bases identical to TRBD1. Germline CDR1 and CDR2: LNHDA and SQIVND (reference sequence). CDR3 length: 12 amino acids. V was pared by 9 bases and J by 6 bases, with 5 bases of the junction left unmatched. CDR3 region: CASRQGDNGYTF. CDR3 sequence (DNA): TGTGCCAGCAGACAGGGGGATAATGGCTACACCTTC.

The V gene is TRBV12-3 or TRBV12-4, the J gene TRBJ1-2, with D unresolved. This CDR3 spans 13 amino acids. The V end was cut by 4 bases, the J end by 8 bases, with 14 bases between. CDR3 coding DNA: TGTGCCAGCAGTTACGGAGGACCCGGGGGCTACACCTTC. Translation: CASSYGGPGGYTF.

The chain is built from TRBV7-6 and TRBJ1-2, with 7 positions matching TRBD1. The CDR3 runs 14 residues. Germline CDR1 and CDR2: SGHVS and FNYEAQ. J gave up 8 bases and V 7 bases, and 13 bases lay outside the gene matches. The CDR3 protein is CASTSEGAPGGYTF. CDR3 DNA sequence: TGTGCCAGCACTTCGGAGGGGGCGCCGGGAGGCTACACCTTC.

The gene calls are TRBV3-1 and TRBJ2-7, with 8 nucleotides matching TRBD1. The germline V gene has CDR1 LGHDT and CDR2 YNNKEL (reference sequence). Germline trimming cut 9 bases from V and 3 bases from J; bases unmatched to any gene: 4. This CDR3 is 12 amino acids long. The CDR3 spells CASTGGNYEQYF. The CDR3 DNA is TGTGCCAGTACAGGGGGGAACTACGAGCAGTACTTC.